This TCR beta chain appears in the sequencing data of a study of blood T cell repertoires in COVID-19 (dated by TCRdb to the early 2020s). For context, the study as a whole: The collaborator samples originated in the United States, Italy and Spain and spanned the acute and convalescent phases of COVID-19. The sample metadata nearly always contained a de-identified subject ID, COVID-19 status, age in years and sex. Samples were obtained from the ongoing ImmuneRACE study (first 160 participants) and from over a thousand subjects provided by 6 global collaborators. Where HLA class I and class II types were available, the types were taken from metadata supplied by the sample provider, not from assay-based typing. Deeply sampled blood TCRbeta repertoires from subjects exposed to, actively infected with, or recovered from COVID-19 were included in the dataset. The repertoires were released in a freely available public database intended as a resource for research on the immune response to SARS-CoV-2. The material from the prospective study consisted of cDNA or gDNA derived from T cells, B-cell-depleted T cells, or PBMCs. The investigation overall reported the following: The quantity of clinical and demographic metadata differed by source and by participant and was supplied without curation.

Including cysteine and phenylalanine, the CDR3 has 16 amino acids. The CDR3 DNA has 48 bases and is translated from base 1. The germline V gene encodes CDR1 GTSNPN and CDR2 SVGIG (reference sequence). V trim: 1 base; J trim: 4 bases; unmatched bases: 10. TCRbeta CDR3 regions were amplified from genomic DNA by means of the immunoSEQ Assay, a bias-controlled multiplex PCR. The authors' analysis ran thus. Nucleated cell counts per sample were estimated from amplification of reference gene primers within the assay. To quantify the absolute abundance of each unique TCRbeta CDR3 rearrangement, sequence reads were collapsed and filtered. Productive Simpson clonality was computed per sample as the square root of Simpson's diversity index over productive rearrangements. Entries here come from immuneACCESS through TCRdb and include only in-frame sequences with V and J called. Some clones fail to appear in such tables; in the studies checked, an unresolved V gene covers under half of the shortfall, and the cause of the remainder is unknown. The V and J calls and clone size come from that table; D and trimming were worked out from the DNA. The sample table contains roughly 110,000 clones; only one count was recorded for roughly 79% of them. Roughly a tenth of the sample belongs to the ten largest clones.

Each collaborating institution followed its own protocols to collect whole blood in K2EDTA tubes. For TCRbeta analysis, collaborators shipped samples in one of three forms: frozen whole blood, isolated PBMCs, or DNA extracted from either of those sample types. Remarks on this clone: Its target antigen remains unknown. No base-level quality is on record; no much larger clone is a single base apart.

The chain joins TRBV30 to TRBJ1-2, with 9 bases matching TRBD1. The TCR comes from a human donor in a cohort sampled during active COVID-19. Sample: peripheral blood. The nucleotide sequence reads TGTGCCTGGAGTGCCCTAACAGGGGGCACCTCCTATGGCTACACCTTC. Translated, this gives CAWSALTGGTSYGYTF. The CDR3, completed at both ends by the reference TRBV30 and TRBJ1-2 genes, gives the full variable domain SQTIHQWPATLVQPVGSPLSLECTVEGTSNPNLYWYRQAAGRGLQLLFYSVGIGQISSEVPQNLSASRPQDRQFILSSKKLLLSDSGFYLCAWSALTGGTSYGYTFGSGTRLTVV.